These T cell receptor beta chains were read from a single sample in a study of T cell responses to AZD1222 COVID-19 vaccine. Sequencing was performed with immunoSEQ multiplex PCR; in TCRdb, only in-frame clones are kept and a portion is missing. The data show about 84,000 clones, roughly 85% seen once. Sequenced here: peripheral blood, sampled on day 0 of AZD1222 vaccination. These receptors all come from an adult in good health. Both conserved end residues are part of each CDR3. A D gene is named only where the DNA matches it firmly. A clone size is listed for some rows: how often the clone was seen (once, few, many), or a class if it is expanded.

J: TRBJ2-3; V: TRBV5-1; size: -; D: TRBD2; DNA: TGCGCCAGCAGCTTGGCTAGCGGGAGGGGCACAGATACGCAGTATTTT; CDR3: CASSLASGRGTDTQYF
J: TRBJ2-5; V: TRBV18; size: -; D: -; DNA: TGTGCCAGCTCACCCCTAACTCAACGGGAGCCCCAGTACTTC; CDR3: CASSPLTQREPQYF
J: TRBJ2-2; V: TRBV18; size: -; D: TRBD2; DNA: TGTGCCAGCTCATCCACTAGCGGGAGTCCCACCGGGGAGCTGTTTTTT; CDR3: CASSSTSGSPTGELFF
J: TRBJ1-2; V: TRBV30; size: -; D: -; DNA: TGTGCCTGGAGTGCCCTCAGTATAAACTATGGCTACACCTTC; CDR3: CAWSALSINYGYTF
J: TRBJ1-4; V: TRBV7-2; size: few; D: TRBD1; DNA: TGTGCCAGCAGACAGGGGAGTGGGCCTAATGAAAAACTGTTTTTT; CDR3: CASRQGSGPNEKLFF
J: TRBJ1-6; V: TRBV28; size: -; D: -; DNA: TGTGCCAGCAGTCCCGCCGGGACCACGGGGTCACCCCTCCACTTT; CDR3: CASSPAGTTGSPLHF
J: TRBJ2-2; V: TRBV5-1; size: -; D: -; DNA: TGCGCCACCAAAACAGCGGCCAACACCGGGGAGCTGTTTTTT; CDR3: CATKTAANTGELFF
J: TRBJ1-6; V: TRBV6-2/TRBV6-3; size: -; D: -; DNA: TGTGCCAGCAGCGTGGGGCAGTCTAATTCACCCCTCCACTTT; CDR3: CASSVGQSNSPLHF
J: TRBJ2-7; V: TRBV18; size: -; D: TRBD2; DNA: TGTGCCAGCTCACCAACTAGCGGGAGTTACGAGCAGTACTTC; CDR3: CASSPTSGSYEQYF
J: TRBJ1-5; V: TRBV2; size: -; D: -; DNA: TGTGCCAGCAGTGGTCAATCCCAGCCCCAGCATTTT; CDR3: CASSGQSQPQHF
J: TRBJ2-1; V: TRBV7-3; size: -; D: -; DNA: TGTGCCAGCAGCCCCCAACCGGGACCAAACAATGAGCAGTTCTTC; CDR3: CASSPQPGPNNEQFF
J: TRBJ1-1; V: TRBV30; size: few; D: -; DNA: TGTGCCTGGAGTAAGGCGACAGGCCGGAACACTGAAGCTTTCTTT; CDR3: CAWSKATGRNTEAFF